This TCR beta chain was sequenced for a study of T cell responses to AZD1222 COVID-19 vaccine. Overall study results and limits: At baseline, seropositivity was found in only a handful of AZD1222 recipients.

The CDR3 is 13 amino acids. The data were produced by immunoSEQ multiplex PCR, yet TCRdb's version contains in-frame clones alone and is incomplete. The sample holds 100,000 to 150,000 clones, about nine tenths seen once. In regard to this clone: Antigen: not known.

The sequenced sample was peripheral blood, obtained on day 0 of AZD1222 vaccination. The chain uses TRBV1 and TRBJ1-1. TRBV1 is termed a pseudogene. The receptor was isolated from an adult in good health. CDR3 amino acids: CTSSLWGPRGAFF. Written as DNA, the CDR3 is TGCACCAGCAGCCTCTGGGGTCCCCGCGGGGCTTTCTTT.